The source of this T cell receptor beta chain is a study of T cell changes during pregnancy in multiple sclerosis. The CDR3 totals 14 residues. Unmatched junction bases numbered 6, after V lost 5 bases and J lost 4 bases. The germline CDR1 and CDR2 sequences are MNHEY and SVGAGI. Some clones are missing from TCRdb's copy, which holds only in-frame ones; the method was immunoSEQ multiplex PCR. This table has about 60,000 clones, approximately 90% appearing once. The count of this clone is one. The source material was CD4+ T cells from peripheral blood mononuclear cells, sampled in the first trimester of pregnancy. This TCR was sampled from a female donor with multiple sclerosis, enrolled in a pregnancy study. This chain connects TRBV6-5 to TRBJ1-2, with 8 bases lining up with TRBD1. CDR3 amino acids: CASSGTTGGYGYTF. CDR3 bases: TGTGCCAGCAGTGGCACCACAGGGGGCTATGGCTACACCTTC.